The present entry profiles one T cell receptor beta chain with its context. The repertoire was sequenced with immunoSEQ multiplex PCR; TCRdb's copy has only in-frame clones and lacks some. This sample has tens of thousands of clones; about 92% occur once, and the top ten carry over 4%. This sample is part of a study of technical replicates of blood from several donors. The CDR3 is made up of 16 amino acids. V shed 3 bases and J 6 bases; nucleotides not matched to a gene: 13. From germline, CDR1 is SGHNT and CDR2 YYREEE (reference sequence). The sample comprised PBMCs. The source is a human donor in good health. Some clones in this sample may be carry-over from other donors' samples. The chain has TRBV5-4 and TRBJ2-3, with TRBD2 matching 7 bases. In DNA form, the CDR3 reads TGTGCCAGCAGCTCACCTAGGCCGGGAGGAACGGATACGCAGTATTTT. This encodes CASSSPRPGGTDTQYF.